This T cell receptor (beta chain) was recorded in a study of T cells after yellow fever vaccination. Study-wide points: The secondary T-cell response peaked on day 5, not day 15, but was weaker.

As regards this clonotype: The antigen is undetermined.

TCRdb used MiXCR to reprocess the 5' RACE reads, holding one entry per CDR3 protein. The sample includes some 600,000 distinct CDR3 sequences, more than 9% of them seen just once. CDR1 and CDR2 from the germline V gene are SQVTM and ANQGSEA. V lost 6 bases to trimming and J lost 1 base; unmatched junction nucleotides: 4. This CDR3 has 14 residues. The material sequenced was PBMCs, taken on the day of the yellow fever booster vaccination. The rearrangement joins TRBV29-1 to TRBJ2-2; 8 bases are shared with TRBD2. This clonotype was sampled from a man aged 25 to 40 who received the YFV17D yellow fever vaccine. The CDR3 nucleotides are TGCAGCGTAGATAGCGGGAAGAACACCGGGGAGCTGTTTTTT. Translated: CSVDSGKNTGELFF.